A selection of T cell receptor beta chains follows, all from one sample in a study of MAIT cells during Salmonella Paratyphi A infection. One entry per CDR3 protein, called by TCRdb with MiXCR from the 5' RACE reads. The sample comprises 500 to 850 distinct CDR3 sequences, about two fifths of which are singletons, and 45% to 65% rests with the top ten. Sequencing used MAIT cells from blood. These receptor sequences come from an adult in good health. Both conserved end residues are trimmed from each CDR3. Clone size is given for some rows only: seen once, a few or many times, or a class if the clone is expanded.

large	TRBV20-1	TRBJ1-1	SARSEGEEGRVNTEAF
-	TRBV20-1	TRBJ2-7	SARGTEEYEQY
-	TRBV20-1	TRBJ2-5	SARDLADQKETQY
-	TRBV15	TRBJ2-3	ATSSARESTDTQY
once	TRBV6-1	TRBJ1-1	ASNQGNTEAF
-	TRBV20-1	TRBJ2-3	SARESTDTQY
few	TRBV6-1	TRBJ2-7	ASSEEEGLGSYEQY
-	TRBV5-1	TRBJ1-1	ASSLRTGDTEAF
-	TRBV15	TRBJ2-3	ATSFTRDGADTQY
-	TRBV20-1	TRBJ2-6	SATGTSISGANVLT
-	TRBV6-4	TRBJ2-3	ASSGTSGGTDTQY
many	TRBV20-1	TRBJ2-2	SARGGRDTGELF
hyperexpanded	TRBV20-1	TRBJ1-1	SARAGDTEAF
few	TRBV29-1	TRBJ1-2	SVHRGRPGGYT
-	TRBV7-2	TRBJ2-5	ASSPQLAGGQETQY
few	TRBV20-1	TRBJ2-1	SAEGAGDWNEQF
-	TRBV20-1	TRBJ2-1	SARTNIEKKEQG
few	TRBV6-4	TRBJ2-1	ASSDSGTSDANEQF
-	TRBV20-1	TRBJ1-1	SERGRDEGSTGTEAF
-	TRBV20-1	TRBJ1-2	SARGGQGYGYT
medium-sized	TRBV20-1	TRBJ2-1	SARLADNEQF
few	TRBV20-1	TRBJ1-2	SAPKGGGQGEGDT
many	TRBV20-1	TRBJ1-6	SARLTGGDNSPLH
-	TRBV20-1	TRBJ1-1	RARTETEAG
once	TRBV20-1	TRBJ1-2	SARGGRQGYGYT
many	TRBV20-1	TRBJ2-5	SAPKGGGQETQY
large	TRBV6-4	TRBJ2-3	ASSTTGGTDTQY
medium-sized	TRBV20-1	TRBJ2-7	SAPAKEPYEQY
-	TRBV11-2	TRBJ2-5	ASSLGGGQETQY
many	TRBV20-1	TRBJ1-2	SARLAGGQGYGYT
few	TRBV20-1	TRBJ1-1	SARGDRDTEAF
large	TRBV3-1	TRBJ2-1	ASSQDLGGVTFDEQF
few	TRBV6-4	TRBJ2-1	ASSDSAGSYNEQF
medium-sized	TRBV6-1	TRBJ1-4	ASSEGQGFEKLF
-	TRBV10-3	TRBJ2-3	AISASDGGGMDTQY
many	TRBV6-4	TRBJ2-3	ASSDLAGGNTDTQY
few	TRBV20-1	TRBJ2-7	SARDLYRENSYEQY
many	TRBV20-1	TRBJ1-1	SAREGEFTEAF
many	TRBV6-4	TRBJ2-3	ASKGGGEADTQY
medium-sized	TRBV25-1	TRBJ2-2	ASSTLRDTGELF
medium-sized	TRBV20-1	TRBJ1-5	SARDSLEFQPQH
medium-sized	TRBV20-1	TRBJ2-1	SARGGPDNEQF
-	TRBV20-1	TRBJ1-5	SAEGAGGQVSNEH
many	TRBV6-4	TRBJ2-2	ASSAGTSGGAGTGELF
-	TRBV6-4	TRBJ2-2	ASSAGTSGGGTGELF
-	TRBV28	TRBJ2-6	ASRDGKREGEKGRK
many	TRBV20-1	TRBJ2-7	SARPTGSDYEQY
hyperexpanded	TRBV20-1	TRBJ1-1	SARTETEAF
-	TRBV20-1	TRBJ2-7	SARVLDEGSYEQY
medium-sized	TRBV20-1	TRBJ2-1	SVNAGLENNEQF
large	TRBV6-4	TRBJ2-2	ASKRTDTGELF
once	TRBV20-1	TRBJ2-5	RARREGGKETQY
medium-sized	TRBV20-1	TRBJ1-1	SARQGDTEAF
few	TRBV20-1	TRBJ2-2	SARDQRGFDTGELF